These T cell receptor beta chains were read from a single sample in a study of blood T cell repertoires in COVID-19. Sequencing used immunoSEQ multiplex PCR; TCRdb keeps in-frame clones, though not all of them. The table includes roughly 23,000 clones, approximately 91% detected once. The specimen was peripheral blood. The source is a woman in her 70s with active COVID-19. Both conserved end residues are part of each CDR3. A D gene is named only where the DNA matches it firmly. Rows give clone size only sometimes, using once, few, many, or a class for an expanded clone.

abundance	v_gene	d_gene	j_gene	CDR3aa	CDR3nt
.	TRBV5-1	.	TRBJ2-5	CASSGGVTQAYQETQYF	TGCGCCAGCTCGGGTGGGGTTACACAGGCGTACCAAGAGACCCAGTACTTC
.	TRBV13	.	TRBJ2-3	CASSSGQGTGAESDTQYF	TGTGCCAGCAGCTCGGGGCAGGGTACGGGAGCGGAATCAGATACGCAGTATTTT
.	TRBV5-4	TRBD2	TRBJ2-3	CASSWGLAGVGGTDTQYF	TGTGCCAGCAGCTGGGGACTAGCGGGAGTCGGTGGCACAGATACGCAGTATTTT
.	TRBV4-3	TRBD2	TRBJ2-3	CASSQDSGRLSTDTQYF	TGCGCCAGCAGCCAAGATAGCGGGAGACTTAGCACAGATACGCAGTATTTT
.	TRBV7-8	TRBD2	TRBJ2-7	CASSLGGLANTYEQYF	TGTGCCAGCAGCTTAGGGGGACTAGCGAATACCTACGAGCAGTACTTC
.	TRBV24-1	.	TRBJ2-5	CATSDPQGLGETQYF	TGTGCCACCAGTGACCCCCAGGGGTTAGGGGAGACCCAGTACTTC
.	TRBV5-6	.	TRBJ2-7	CASSLGAAGASYEQYF	TGTGCCAGCAGCTTGGGTGCGGCGGGGGCCTCCTACGAGCAGTACTTC
once	TRBV6-6	TRBD2	TRBJ2-3	CASRRRTSGSTDTQYF	TGTGCCAGCAGGCGAAGGACTAGCGGTAGCACAGATACGCAGTATTTT
.	TRBV4-1	TRBD1	TRBJ1-2	CASSQDITGARGGYTF	TGCGCCAGCAGCCAAGATATCACAGGGGCAAGAGGGGGCTACACCTTC
.	TRBV4-1	TRBD1	TRBJ1-1	CASSWTGANTEAFF	TGCGCCAGCAGCTGGACAGGGGCGAACACTGAAGCTTTCTTT
.	TRBV4-1	.	TRBJ1-2	CASSQPGSHLINYGYTF	TGCGCCAGCAGCCAACCAGGATCCCATCTTATAAACTATGGCTACACCTTC
.	TRBV12-3/TRBV12-4	.	TRBJ1-2	CASTQGPRGYTF	TGTGCCAGCACGCAGGGGCCCAGGGGCTACACCTTC
.	TRBV5-1	TRBD1	TRBJ2-1	CASSFTGTGAYNEQFF	TGCGCCAGCAGTTTCACCGGGACAGGGGCCTACAATGAGCAGTTCTTC
.	TRBV4-3	.	TRBJ1-4	CASSQGHPATNEKLFF	TGCGCCAGCAGCCAGGGGCACCCCGCAACTAATGAAAAACTGTTTTTT
.	TRBV5-4	TRBD2	TRBJ2-7	CASSLSGLAADEQYF	TGTGCCAGCAGCTTGTCGGGACTAGCGGCCGACGAGCAGTACTTC
.	TRBV29-1	TRBD2	TRBJ2-1	CSVLTSGRANEQFF	TGCAGCGTTTTGACTAGCGGGAGGGCCAATGAGCAGTTCTTC
.	TRBV19	TRBD1	TRBJ2-1	CASSIDLRAGGFSEQFF	TGTGCCAGTAGTATAGATCTTCGGGCAGGGGGTTTTAGTGAGCAGTTCTTC
.	TRBV19	.	TRBJ2-5	CASSGEVAVGQETQYF	TGTGCCAGTAGCGGAGAGGTGGCAGTTGGCCAAGAGACCCAGTACTTC
once	TRBV28	.	TRBJ1-1	CASLSVNTEAFF	TGTGCCAGTCTCTCCGTGAACACTGAAGCTTTCTTT
.	TRBV6-4	TRBD2	TRBJ2-2	CASSDSTSGNTGELFF	TGTGCCAGCAGTGACTCGACTAGCGGGAACACCGGGGAGCTGTTTTTT
.	TRBV2	.	TRBJ1-2	CASSEGSGGTYTF	TGTGCCAGCAGTGAAGGGTCGGGGGGCACCTACACCTTC
.	TRBV5-1	.	TRBJ2-5	CASSLIPGETQYF	TGCGCCAGCAGCTTGATCCCCGGAGAGACCCAGTACTTC
.	TRBV24-1	.	TRBJ2-1	CATSDSRAHEQFF	TGTGCCACCAGTGATTCCAGGGCCCATGAGCAGTTCTTC
.	TRBV5-1	.	TRBJ2-1	CASSSGTPSNEQFF	TGCGCCAGCAGCTCTGGGACTCCTTCCAATGAGCAGTTCTTC
.	TRBV4-2	.	TRBJ2-4	CASSRSVAKNIQYF	TGTGCCAGCAGTCGGTCTGTAGCCAAAAACATTCAGTACTTC
.	TRBV11-3	.	TRBJ2-3	CASSSGWRSTDTQYF	TGTGCCAGCAGCTCGGGATGGCGTAGCACAGATACGCAGTATTTT
.	TRBV12-5	.	TRBJ1-2	CASGLGARGYGYTF	TGTGCTAGTGGTTTGGGGGCGCGGGGCTATGGCTACACCTTC
once	TRBV10-3	TRBD1	TRBJ1-2	CANLVRTGGGDYGYTF	TGTGCCAACCTAGTAAGGACAGGGGGAGGGGACTATGGCTACACCTTC
.	TRBV18	TRBD2	TRBJ2-7	CASSRSLGLAGGHFGVYEQYF	TGTGCCAGCTCACGATCCCTCGGACTAGCGGGAGGGCATTTCGGGGTTTACGAGCAGTACTTC
.	TRBV4-2	.	TRBJ2-3	CASSQAQSGGVDTQYF	TGTGCCAGCAGCCAAGCCCAGAGCGGCGGTGTAGATACGCAGTATTTT
.	TRBV7-2	.	TRBJ2-1	CASSLKGPDNEQFF	TGTGCCAGCAGCTTAAAGGGGCCAGACAATGAGCAGTTCTTC
.	TRBV27	TRBD2	TRBJ2-6	CASSFEGGPAGANVLTF	TGTGCCAGCAGTTTTGAGGGAGGGCCTGCTGGGGCCAACGTCCTGACTTTC
.	TRBV15	.	TRBJ1-1	CATSRIRGGYTEAFF	TGTGCCACCAGCAGAATTCGGGGGGGCTACACTGAAGCTTTCTTT
.	TRBV9	.	TRBJ2-1	CASSVAPGQSYGNEQFF	TGTGCCAGCAGCGTAGCTCCAGGACAGAGTTATGGGAATGAGCAGTTCTTC
.	TRBV30	.	TRBJ2-5	CAWNPGGVSKETQYF	TGTGCCTGGAACCCCGGAGGGGTCTCGAAAGAGACCCAGTACTTC
.	TRBV14	TRBD2	TRBJ2-7	CASSQGTSGIYEQYF	TGTGCCAGCAGCCAGGGGACTAGCGGGATCTACGAGCAGTACTTC
.	TRBV2	TRBD1	TRBJ1-2	CASSRQGRWGYTF	TGTGCCAGCAGCAGACAGGGGAGATGGGGCTACACCTTC
.	TRBV5-4	.	TRBJ1-2	CASSLRTGPLYGYTF	TGTGCCAGCAGCTTAAGAACAGGGCCACTATACGGCTACACCTTC
.	TRBV6-4	.	TRBJ1-1	CASRGRGRGRAEAFF	TGTGCCAGCAGGGGCAGGGGCCGGGGTCGCGCTGAAGCTTTCTTT
.	TRBV6-1	.	TRBJ1-2	CASSEDPGYYGYTF	TGTGCCAGCAGTGAAGATCCGGGTTATTATGGCTACACCTTC
once	TRBV5-1	TRBD1	TRBJ1-4	CASTLGGQGREKLFF	TGCGCCAGCACCCTCGGTGGACAGGGGCGTGAAAAACTGTTTTTT
.	TRBV5-1	.	TRBJ1-2	CASSLGEIGVDYGYTF	TGCGCCAGCAGCTTGGGAGAAATCGGGGTAGACTATGGCTACACCTTC
.	TRBV9	.	TRBJ1-1	CASSVGQAGTEAFF	TGTGCCAGCAGCGTAGGGCAGGCGGGCACTGAAGCTTTCTTT
.	TRBV9	TRBD2	TRBJ2-3	CASSAGLAVTDTQYF	TGTGCCAGCAGCGCGGGACTAGCGGTCACAGATACGCAGTATTTT
.	TRBV5-1	TRBD1	TRBJ2-7	CASSLIGGTYEQYF	TGCGCCAGCAGCTTGATAGGGGGCACCTACGAGCAGTACTTC
.	TRBV12-3/TRBV12-4	TRBD2	TRBJ2-5	CASTRTSEETQYF	TGTGCCAGCACCCGGACTAGCGAGGAGACCCAGTACTTC
.	TRBV29-1	.	TRBJ2-1	CSVALGSSYNEQFF	TGCAGCGTAGCCCTCGGGAGCTCCTACAATGAGCAGTTCTTC
.	TRBV5-6	TRBD1	TRBJ2-4	CASSQGQGMANIQYF	TGTGCCAGCAGCCAGGGACAGGGGATGGCAAACATTCAGTACTTC
.	TRBV28	.	TRBJ1-4	CASSLWVDWDREKLFF	TGTGCCAGCAGTTTATGGGTGGACTGGGATCGGGAAAAACTGTTTTTT